This entry features one TCR beta chain sequence. The clone's antigen remains unknown. Per-base quality was not reported, and no clone a single base away is much larger than it. In the paper's terms, the time point label means: after dendritic cell vaccination, including at tumor progression/relapse. Patients were selected on the basis of adequate residual fresh-frozen tumor tissue and more than two years of available survival data. An isocitrate dehydrogenase mutation was not carried by any of the glioblastoma patients, although molecular status was otherwise variable. PBMC were collected before vaccination, two weeks after the third vaccination, and at tumor progression if tumor progression occurred. Genomic DNA was extracted with the Qiagen DNeasy Blood extraction Kit. From a lookup of the germline V gene, CDR1 and CDR2 are MNHEY and SVGAGI. Counted from cysteine to phenylalanine, this CDR3 has 15 amino acids. Solely the CDR3 DNA is kept, with 45 bases framed from the first base. V is clipped by 2 bases and J by 10 bases, and the sequence between their germline boundaries is 18 bases long.

The immunoSEQ assay amplified TCRB CDR3 regions from about 2 micrograms of genomic DNA, or from all available DNA when less than that amount was available. Multiplex PCR used 60 forward primers for TCR V beta segments and 13 reverse primers for J beta segments. Synthetic control templates were spiked into each sample at limiting dilution to estimate reads per starting template. The Illumina HiSeq System generated sequencing reads of 87 bp. The authors' analysis ran thus. PCR and sequencing errors were removed by merging closely related sequences with a nearest neighbor algorithm. TCR overlap was defined as the percentage of unique tumor TCR beta sequences that were also found in the peripheral blood of the same patient. Drawn from immuneACCESS, this table holds only the in-frame rearrangements with V and J called that TCRdb kept. Clones are partly lost; checked studies trace under half to an unresolved V gene and leave the rest unexplained. The V and J calls and clone size come from that table; D and trimming were worked out from the DNA. The sample table shows approximately 60,000 clones, and about 89% are seen once. The ten largest account for about 9.9% of the sample.

The sample belongs to a study of glioma-infiltrating T cells after dendritic cell vaccination (dated by TCRdb to about 2016). With respect to the entire study: The cohort comprised about 15 glioblastoma patients from Phase I and II dendritic cell vaccination trials, 9 newly diagnosed and 6 with recurrent disease. Autologous tumor lysate-pulsed dendritic cell vaccination was administered to the patients between about 2002 and 2013. The vaccine consisted of monocyte-derived dendritic cells cultured less than 9 days with IL-4 and GM-CSF, then pulsed overnight with autologous tumor lysate. Each patient got three intradermal injections of the dendritic cell vaccine, spaced at biweekly intervals, in the arm below the axilla. In glioblastoma patients vaccinated with dendritic cells, deep sequencing of TCR beta CDR3 regions served to measure the amount of tumor-infiltrating lymphocytes and to compare repertoires between tumor and blood. Survival after dendritic cell vaccination was correlated with TCR sequencing metrics, such as TIL content and the overlap between tumor and blood repertoires.

What the study reported, not specific to this receptor: The TCR overlap response model with three groups was called speculative and said to need prospective validation. Higher estimated pretreatment TIL content predicted longer time to progression and overall survival after dendritic cell vaccination. TCR clonality showed no direct relationship with survival, which suggests that a diverse polyclonal response may be important. The cohort was small and heterogeneous, and full blood and tumor sets were available for few patients, with initial-recurrent tumor pairs available for even fewer patients.

The receptor was isolated from a human donor with glioblastoma. The sample in question was blood, obtained after dendritic cell vaccination. Recombination linked TRBV6-5 to TRBJ2-1, with a weak D call of TRBD2 (6 bases match). Here is the DNA: TGTGCCAGCAGTTACCTTGGGACTTCCGAGGGGGAGCAGTTCTTC. The translation is CASSYLGTSEGEQFF.